This T cell receptor beta chain was found in a study of Ad26.COV2.S vaccination and SARS-CoV-2 variants. For the study at large: Vaccine-arm donor from the placebo-controlled COV1001 Ad26.COV2.S trial. By the intramuscular route, Ad26.COV2.S was given once, or twice 56 days apart.

Assay: immunoSEQ multiplex PCR; the TCRdb copy retains only in-frame clones and omits some. This table holds about 370,000 clones, around 89% found once. General observations from the study: TCR breadth and depth estimates may have understated total T cell responses.

Trimming shortened V by 0 bases and J by 0 bases, and 11 bases separated the two germline ends. This CDR3 has 16 amino acids. Germline-derived CDR1 and CDR2 are WSHSY and SAAADI. Concerning this clone itself: Its antigen is still unknown.

The treatment was: around 19 received Ad26.COV2.S at low or high dose, single or two shots; a few received placebo; per-sample allocation not given. At day 63 after the first vaccine or placebo injection, samples were drawn. The receptor's source is a person between 18 and 59 years old who received the Ad26.COV2.S COVID-19 vaccine or a placebo. The chain uses TRBV10-2 and TRBJ1-1, with D uncertain. Sequencing used peripheral blood, obtained in a trial of Ad26.COV2.S vaccine versus placebo. The DNA of the CDR3 is TGCGCCAGCAGTGAGTCTTGGATGGTTATGAACACTGAAGCTTTCTTT. It specifies CASSESWMVMNTEAFF.